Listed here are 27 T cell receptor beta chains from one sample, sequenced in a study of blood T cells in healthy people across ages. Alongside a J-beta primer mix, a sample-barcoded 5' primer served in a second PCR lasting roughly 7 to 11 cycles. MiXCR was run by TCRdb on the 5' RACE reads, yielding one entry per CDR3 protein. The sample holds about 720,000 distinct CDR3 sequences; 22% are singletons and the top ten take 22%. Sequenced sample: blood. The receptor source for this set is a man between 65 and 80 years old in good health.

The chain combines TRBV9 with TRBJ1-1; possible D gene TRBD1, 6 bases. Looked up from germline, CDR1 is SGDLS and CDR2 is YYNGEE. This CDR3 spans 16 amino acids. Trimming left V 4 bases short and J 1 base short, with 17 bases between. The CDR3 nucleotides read TGTGCCAGCAGCCGGCCTAGAACAGGGCGGAACACTGAAGCTTTCTTT. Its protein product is CASSRPRTGRNTEAFF. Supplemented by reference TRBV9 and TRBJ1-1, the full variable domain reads DSGVTQTPKHLITATGQRVTLRCSPRSGDLSVYWYQQSLDQGLQFLIQYYNGEERAKGNILERFSAQQFPDLHSELNLSSLELGDSALYFCASSRPRTGRNTEAFFGQGTRLTVV.

DNA of the CDR3: TGCGCCAGCAGCTCCCAGTCCAGGGCGCTAAACTATGGCTACACCTTC. It specifies CASSSQSRALNYGYTF. The J gene is TRBJ1-2, the V gene TRBV5-1; weak D call: TRBD1 (5 bases). Germline V CDR1 and CDR2: SGHRS, YFSETQ. Trimming cost V 3 bases and J 2 bases, with 17 bases left between them. The CDR3 has 16 residues.

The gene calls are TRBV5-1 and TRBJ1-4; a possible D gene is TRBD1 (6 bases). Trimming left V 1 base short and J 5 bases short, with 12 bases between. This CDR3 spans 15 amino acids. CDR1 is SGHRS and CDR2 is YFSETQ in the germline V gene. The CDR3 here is CASSLRGARNEKLFF. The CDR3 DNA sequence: TGCGCCAGCAGCTTGAGGGGGGCGCGCAATGAAAAACTGTTTTTT. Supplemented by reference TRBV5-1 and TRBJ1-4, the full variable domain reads KAGVTQTPRYLIKTRGQQVTLSCSPISGHRSVSWYQQTPGQGLQFLFEYFSETQRNKGNFPGRFSGRQFSNSRSEMNVSTLELGDSALYLCASSLRGARNEKLFFGSGTQLSVL.

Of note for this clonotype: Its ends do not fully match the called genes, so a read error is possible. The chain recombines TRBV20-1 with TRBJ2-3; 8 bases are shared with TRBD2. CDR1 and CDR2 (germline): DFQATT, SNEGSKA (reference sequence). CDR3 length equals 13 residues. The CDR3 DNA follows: TGCAGTGCCCCACGGACTAGCAAAGATACGCAGTATTTT. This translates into CSAPRTSKDTQYF.

DNA of the CDR3: TGCGCCAGCAGCCAACCTATCAGGGCCCACGAGCAGTACGTC. The encoded protein is CASSQPIRAHEQYV. This rearrangement joins TRBV4-3 to TRBJ2-7; the D gene is possibly TRBD1 (5 bases). The V gene lost 2 bases and the J gene lost 5 bases, with 13 bases spanning the gap. There are 14 residues in the CDR3. Germline-derived CDR1 and CDR2 are LGHNA and YSLEER.

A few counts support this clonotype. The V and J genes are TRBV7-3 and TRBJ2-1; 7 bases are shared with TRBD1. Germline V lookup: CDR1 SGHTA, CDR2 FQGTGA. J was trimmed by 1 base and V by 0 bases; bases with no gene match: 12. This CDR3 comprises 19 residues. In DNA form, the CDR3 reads TGTGCCAGCAGCTTAACAAAGGGGTTCAGGGACAGTTCCTACAATGAGCAGTTCTTC. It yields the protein CASSLTKGFRDSSYNEQFF.

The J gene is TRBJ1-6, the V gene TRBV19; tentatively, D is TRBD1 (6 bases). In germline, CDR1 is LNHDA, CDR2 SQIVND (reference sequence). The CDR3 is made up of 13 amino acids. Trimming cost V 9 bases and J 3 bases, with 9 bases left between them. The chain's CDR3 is CASGDNYNSPLHF. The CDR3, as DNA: TGTGCCAGCGGGGACAACTATAATTCACCCCTCCACTTT.

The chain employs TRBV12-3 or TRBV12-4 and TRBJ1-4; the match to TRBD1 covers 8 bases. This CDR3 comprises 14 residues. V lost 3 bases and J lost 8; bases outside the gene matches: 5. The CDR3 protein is CASSFFQGAEKLFF. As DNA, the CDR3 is TGTGCCAGCAGTTTCTTCCAGGGGGCAGAAAAACTGTTTTTT.

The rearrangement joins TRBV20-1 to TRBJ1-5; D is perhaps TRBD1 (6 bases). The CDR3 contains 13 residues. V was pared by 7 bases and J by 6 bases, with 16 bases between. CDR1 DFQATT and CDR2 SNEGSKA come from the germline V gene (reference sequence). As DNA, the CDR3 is TGCAGTGTCCTGGTGGGGGGCGGTCAGCCCCAGCATTTT. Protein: CSVLVGGGQPQHF.

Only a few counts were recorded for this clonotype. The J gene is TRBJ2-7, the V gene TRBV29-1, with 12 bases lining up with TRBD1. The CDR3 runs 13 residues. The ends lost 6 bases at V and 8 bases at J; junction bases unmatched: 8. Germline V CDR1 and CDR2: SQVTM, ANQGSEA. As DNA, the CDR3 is TGCAGCGTCGATGGGACAGGGGGCTCTAAGCAGTACTTC. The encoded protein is CSVDGTGGSKQYF.

For the CDR3, the DNA is TGCAGCGTTGACGGTGGGGGAGACGAGCAGTACTTC. Residues: CSVDGGGDEQYF. The chain couples TRBV29-1 to TRBJ2-7; D is possibly TRBD1 or TRBD2 (5 bases each). CDR1 is SQVTM and CDR2 is ANQGSEA in the germline V gene. The V and J ends lost 3 bases and 5 bases respectively, with 11 bases between them. The CDR3 spans 12 residues.

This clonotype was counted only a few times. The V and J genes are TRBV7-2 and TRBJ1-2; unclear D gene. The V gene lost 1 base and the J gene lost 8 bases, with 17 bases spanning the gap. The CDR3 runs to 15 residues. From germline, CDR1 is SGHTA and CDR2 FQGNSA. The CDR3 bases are TGTGCCAGCAGCTTAGTTTCAGCGGCTCCGGGGGGCTACACCTTC. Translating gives CASSLVSAAPGGYTF.

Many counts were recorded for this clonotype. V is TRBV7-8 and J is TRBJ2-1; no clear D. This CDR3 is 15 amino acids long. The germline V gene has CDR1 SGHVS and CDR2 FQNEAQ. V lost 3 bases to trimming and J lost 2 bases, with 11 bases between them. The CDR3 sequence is CASSFDPRPYNEQFF. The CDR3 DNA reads TGTGCCAGCAGCTTTGACCCGAGGCCCTACAATGAGCAGTTCTTC.

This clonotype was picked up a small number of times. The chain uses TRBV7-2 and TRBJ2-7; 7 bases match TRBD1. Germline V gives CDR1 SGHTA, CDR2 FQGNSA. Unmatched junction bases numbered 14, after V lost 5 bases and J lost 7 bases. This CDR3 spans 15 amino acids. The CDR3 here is CASSPTTGESSEQYF. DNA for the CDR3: TGTGCCAGCAGCCCCACAACAGGGGAGAGTTCAGAGCAGTACTTC.

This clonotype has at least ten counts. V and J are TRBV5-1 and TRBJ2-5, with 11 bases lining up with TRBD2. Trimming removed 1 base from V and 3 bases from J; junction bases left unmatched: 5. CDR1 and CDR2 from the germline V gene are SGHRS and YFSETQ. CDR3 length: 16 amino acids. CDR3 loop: CASSLTSGGTKETQYF. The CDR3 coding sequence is TGCGCCAGCAGCTTGACTAGCGGGGGAACAAAAGAGACCCAGTACTTC.

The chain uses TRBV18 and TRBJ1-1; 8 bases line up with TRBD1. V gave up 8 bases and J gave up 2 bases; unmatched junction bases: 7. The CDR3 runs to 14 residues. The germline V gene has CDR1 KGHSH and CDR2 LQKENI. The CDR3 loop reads CASTPGQENTEAFF. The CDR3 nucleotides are TGTGCCAGCACTCCGGGACAGGAAAACACTGAAGCTTTCTTT.

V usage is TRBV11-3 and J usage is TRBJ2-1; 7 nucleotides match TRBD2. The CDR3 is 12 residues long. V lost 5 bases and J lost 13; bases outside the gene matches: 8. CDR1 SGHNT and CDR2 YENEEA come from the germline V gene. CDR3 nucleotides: TGTGCCAGCAGCGAAGGGAGGGTAAGACAGTTCTTC. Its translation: CASSEGRVRQFF.

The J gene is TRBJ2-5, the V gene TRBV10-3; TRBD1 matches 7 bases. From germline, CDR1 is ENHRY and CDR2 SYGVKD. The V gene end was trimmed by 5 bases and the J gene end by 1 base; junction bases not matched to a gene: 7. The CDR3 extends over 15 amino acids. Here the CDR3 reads CAISIDRVLQETQYF. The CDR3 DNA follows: TGTGCCATCAGTATAGACAGGGTCCTCCAAGAGACCCAGTACTTC.

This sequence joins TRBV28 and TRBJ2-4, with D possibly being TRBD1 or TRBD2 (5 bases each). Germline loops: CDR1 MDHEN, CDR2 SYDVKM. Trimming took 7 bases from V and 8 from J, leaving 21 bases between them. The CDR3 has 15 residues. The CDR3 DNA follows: TGTGCCAGCATAGGGAAGAGGGGTCCTACGGACATTCAGTACTTC. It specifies CASIGKRGPTDIQYF.

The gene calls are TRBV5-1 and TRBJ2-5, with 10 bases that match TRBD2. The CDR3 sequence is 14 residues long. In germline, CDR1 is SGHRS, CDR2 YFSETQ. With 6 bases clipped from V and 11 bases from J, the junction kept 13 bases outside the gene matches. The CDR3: CASKPSGGPGEQYF. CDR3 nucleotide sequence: TGCGCCAGCAAACCTAGCGGGGGACCGGGGGAGCAGTACTTC.

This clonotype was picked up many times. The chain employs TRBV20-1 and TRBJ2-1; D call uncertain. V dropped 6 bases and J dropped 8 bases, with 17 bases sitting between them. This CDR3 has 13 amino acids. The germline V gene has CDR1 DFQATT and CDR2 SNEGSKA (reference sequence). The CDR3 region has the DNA TGCAGTGCGGGGATTCTGCTTGGCCATGAGCAGTTCTTC. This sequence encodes CSAGILLGHEQFF.

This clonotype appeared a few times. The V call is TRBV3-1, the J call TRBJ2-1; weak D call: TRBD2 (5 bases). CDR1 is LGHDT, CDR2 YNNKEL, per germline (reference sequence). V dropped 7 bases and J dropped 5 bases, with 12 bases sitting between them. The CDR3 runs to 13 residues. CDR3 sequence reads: CASTLRGNNEQFF. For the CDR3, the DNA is TGTGCCAGCACCCTGAGAGGGAACAATGAGCAGTTCTTC.

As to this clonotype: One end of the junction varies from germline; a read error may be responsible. The CDR3 DNA is TGTGCCCGCAGTGAAGCGCAAAGCGGGGTCAGAAACATTCAGTACTTC. As protein: CARSEAQSGVRNIQYF. The gene calls are TRBV2 and TRBJ2-4; TRBD2 matches 7 bases. This CDR3 region has 16 residues. Germline V CDR1 and CDR2: SNHLY, FYNNEI. The whole variable domain, remainder taken from reference TRBV2 and TRBJ2-4, is EPEVTQTPSHQVTQMGQEVILRCVPISNHLYFYWYRQILGQKVEFLVSFYNNEISEKSEIFDDQFSVERPDGSNFTLKIRSTKLEDSAMYFCARSEAQSGVRNIQYFGAGTRLSVL.

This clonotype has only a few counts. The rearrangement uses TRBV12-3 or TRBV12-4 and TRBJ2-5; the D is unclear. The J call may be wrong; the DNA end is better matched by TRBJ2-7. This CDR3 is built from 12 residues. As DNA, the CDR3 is TGTGCCAGCAGTTTTGACAACTACGAGCAGTACGTC. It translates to CASSFDNYEQYV.

The CDR3 DNA reads as TGTGCCAGCAGTAGTCAAACCGGGACGGCTTATGGCTACACCTTC. The encoded protein is CASSSQTGTAYGYTF. The rearrangement uses TRBV6-1 and TRBJ1-2, with D maybe TRBD1 (5 bases). CDR3 length equals 15 residues. Trimming pared 5 bases from V and 5 bases from J, leaving 18 bases between. Germline CDR1 reads MNHNS; CDR2 reads SASEGT.

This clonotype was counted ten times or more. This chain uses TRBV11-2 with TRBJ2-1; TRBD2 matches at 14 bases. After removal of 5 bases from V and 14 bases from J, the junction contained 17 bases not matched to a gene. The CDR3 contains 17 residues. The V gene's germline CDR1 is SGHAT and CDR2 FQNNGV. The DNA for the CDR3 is TGTGCCAGCAGCCTAGGGGGACTAGCGGGAGATCGGAGTCTCAAGTTCTTC. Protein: CASSLGGLAGDRSLKFF.

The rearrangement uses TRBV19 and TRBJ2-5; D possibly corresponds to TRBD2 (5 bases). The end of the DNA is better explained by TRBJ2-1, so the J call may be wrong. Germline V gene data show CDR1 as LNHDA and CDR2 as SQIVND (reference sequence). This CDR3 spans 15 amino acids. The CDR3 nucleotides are TGTGCCAGTAGTCTGCGGCGACTAACGGCCAATGAGCAGTTCTTC. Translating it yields CASSLRRLTANEQFF.